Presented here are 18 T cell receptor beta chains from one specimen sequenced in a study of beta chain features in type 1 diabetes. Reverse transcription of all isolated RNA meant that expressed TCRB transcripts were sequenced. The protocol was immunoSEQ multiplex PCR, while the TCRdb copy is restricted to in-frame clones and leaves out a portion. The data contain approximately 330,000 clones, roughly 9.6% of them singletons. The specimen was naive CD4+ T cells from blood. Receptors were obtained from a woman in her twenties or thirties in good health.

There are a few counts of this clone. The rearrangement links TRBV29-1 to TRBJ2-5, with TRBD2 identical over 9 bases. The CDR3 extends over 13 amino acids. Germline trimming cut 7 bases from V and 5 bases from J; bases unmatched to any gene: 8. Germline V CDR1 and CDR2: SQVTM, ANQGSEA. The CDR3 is CSAGSGRTETQYF. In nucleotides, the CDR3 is TGCAGCGCCGGTAGCGGGAGAACCGAGACCCAGTACTTC.

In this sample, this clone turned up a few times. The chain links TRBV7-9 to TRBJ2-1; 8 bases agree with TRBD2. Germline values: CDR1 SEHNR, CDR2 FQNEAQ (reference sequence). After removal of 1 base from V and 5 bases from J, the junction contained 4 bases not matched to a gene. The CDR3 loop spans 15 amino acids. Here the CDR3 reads CASSLVGTSHNEQFF. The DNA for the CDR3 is TGTGCCAGCAGCTTAGTCGGGACTAGTCACAATGAGCAGTTCTTC. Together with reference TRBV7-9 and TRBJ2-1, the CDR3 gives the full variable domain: DTGVSQNPRHKITKRGQNVTFRCDPISEHNRLYWYRQTLGQGPEFLTYFQNEAQLEKSRLLSDRFSAERPKGSFSTLEIQRTEQGDSAMYLCASSLVGTSHNEQFFGPGTRLTVL.

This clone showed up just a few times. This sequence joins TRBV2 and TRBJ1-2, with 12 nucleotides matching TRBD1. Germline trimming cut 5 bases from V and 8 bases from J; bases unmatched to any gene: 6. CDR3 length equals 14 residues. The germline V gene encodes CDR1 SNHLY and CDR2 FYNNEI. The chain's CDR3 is CASSPGQGARGYTF. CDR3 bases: TGTGCCAGCAGTCCGGGACAGGGGGCGCGGGGCTACACCTTC.

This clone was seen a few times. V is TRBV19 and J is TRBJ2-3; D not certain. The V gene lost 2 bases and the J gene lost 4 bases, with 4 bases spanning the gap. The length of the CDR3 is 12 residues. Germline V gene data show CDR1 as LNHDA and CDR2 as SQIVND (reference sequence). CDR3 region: CASSIPADTQYF. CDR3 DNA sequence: TGTGCCAGTAGTATACCAGCAGATACGCAGTATTTT.

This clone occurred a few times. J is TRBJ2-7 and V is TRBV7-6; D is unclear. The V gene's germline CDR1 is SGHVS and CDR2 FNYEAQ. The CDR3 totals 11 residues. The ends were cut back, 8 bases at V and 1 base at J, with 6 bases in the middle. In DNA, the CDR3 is TGTGCCAGCGGCCAGTCCTACGAGCAGTACTTC. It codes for CASGQSYEQYF.

CDR3 amino acids: CASTRGGGNGYEQYF. CDR3 nucleotides: TGTGCCAGCACCCGTGGCGGGGGAAATGGATACGAGCAGTACTTC. The genes are TRBV11-2 and TRBJ2-7, with 7 nucleotides matching TRBD2. V shed 7 bases, J shed 4 bases, and the junction held 13 bases outside the gene matches. This CDR3 comprises 15 residues. Looked up from germline, CDR1 is SGHAT and CDR2 is FQNNGV. The whole variable domain, remainder taken from reference TRBV11-2 and TRBJ2-7, is EAGVAQSPRYKIIEKRQSVAFWCNPISGHATLYWYQQILGQGPKLLIQFQNNGVVDDSQLPKDRFSAERLKGVDSTLKIQPAKLEDSAVYLCASTRGGGNGYEQYFGPGTRLTVT.

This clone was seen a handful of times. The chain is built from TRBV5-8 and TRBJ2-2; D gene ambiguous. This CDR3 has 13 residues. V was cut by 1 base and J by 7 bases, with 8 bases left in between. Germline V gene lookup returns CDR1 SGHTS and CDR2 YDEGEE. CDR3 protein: CASSLTQIGELFF. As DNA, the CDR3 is TGTGCCAGCAGCTTGACGCAGATCGGGGAGCTGTTTTTT.

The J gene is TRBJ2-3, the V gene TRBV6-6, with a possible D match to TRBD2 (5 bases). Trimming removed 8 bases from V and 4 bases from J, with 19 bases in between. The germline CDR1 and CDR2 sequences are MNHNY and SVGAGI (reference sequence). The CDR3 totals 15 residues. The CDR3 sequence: CASLAGGRRADTQYF. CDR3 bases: TGTGCCAGCTTGGCGGGCGGGCGCCGTGCAGATACGCAGTATTTT.

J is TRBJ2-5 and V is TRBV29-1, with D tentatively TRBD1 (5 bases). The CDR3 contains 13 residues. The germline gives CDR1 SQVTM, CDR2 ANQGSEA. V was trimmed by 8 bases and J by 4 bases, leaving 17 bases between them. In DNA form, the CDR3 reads TGCAGCTCGACACTCAGGGTTGCAGAGACCCAGTACTTC. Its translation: CSSTLRVAETQYF.

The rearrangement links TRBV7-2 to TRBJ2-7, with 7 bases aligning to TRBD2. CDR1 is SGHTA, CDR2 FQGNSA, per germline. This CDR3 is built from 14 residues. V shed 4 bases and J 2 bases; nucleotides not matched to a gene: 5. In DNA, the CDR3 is TGTGCCAGCAGCTCCGGGGGAGGGGCCTACGAGCAGTACTTC. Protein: CASSSGGGAYEQYF.

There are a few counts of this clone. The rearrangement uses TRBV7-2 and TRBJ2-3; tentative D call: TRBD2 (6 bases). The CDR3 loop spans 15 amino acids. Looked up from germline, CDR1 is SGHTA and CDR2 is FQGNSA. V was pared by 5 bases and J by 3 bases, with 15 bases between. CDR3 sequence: CASSPGSWETDTQYF. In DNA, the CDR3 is TGTGCCAGCAGCCCCGGGAGTTGGGAGACAGATACGCAGTATTTT.

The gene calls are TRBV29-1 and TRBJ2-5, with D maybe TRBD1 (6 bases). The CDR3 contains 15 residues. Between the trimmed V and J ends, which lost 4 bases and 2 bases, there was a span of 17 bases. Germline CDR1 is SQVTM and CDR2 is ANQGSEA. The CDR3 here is CSVVGTPQGQETQYF. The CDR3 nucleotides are TGCAGCGTTGTGGGAACCCCCCAGGGGCAAGAGACCCAGTACTTC.

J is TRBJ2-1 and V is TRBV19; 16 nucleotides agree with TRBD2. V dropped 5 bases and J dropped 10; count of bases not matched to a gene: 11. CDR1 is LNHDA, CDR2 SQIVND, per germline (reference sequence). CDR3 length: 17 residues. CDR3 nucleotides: TGTGCCAGTAGTCTCTCCGGGACTAGCGGGAGGGCCAGGGAGCAGTTCTTC. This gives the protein CASSLSGTSGRAREQFF.

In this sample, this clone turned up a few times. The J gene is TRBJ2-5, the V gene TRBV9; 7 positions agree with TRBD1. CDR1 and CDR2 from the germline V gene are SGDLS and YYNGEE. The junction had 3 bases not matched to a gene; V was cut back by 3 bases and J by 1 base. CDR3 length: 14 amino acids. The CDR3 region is CASSEQGLQETQYF. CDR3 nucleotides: TGTGCCAGCAGCGAACAGGGGCTCCAAGAGACCCAGTACTTC.

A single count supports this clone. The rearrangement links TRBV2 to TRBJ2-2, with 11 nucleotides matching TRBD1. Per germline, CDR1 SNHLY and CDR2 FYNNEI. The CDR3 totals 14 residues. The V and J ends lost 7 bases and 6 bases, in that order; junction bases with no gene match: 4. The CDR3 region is CASIWTGGSGELFF. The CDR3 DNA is TGTGCCAGCATCTGGACAGGGGGCTCCGGGGAGCTGTTTTTT.

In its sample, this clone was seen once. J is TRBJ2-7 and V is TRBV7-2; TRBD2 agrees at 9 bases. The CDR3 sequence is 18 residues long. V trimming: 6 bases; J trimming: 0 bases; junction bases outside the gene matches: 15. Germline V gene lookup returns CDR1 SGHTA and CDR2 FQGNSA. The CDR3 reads CASSQAFVTSGSSYEQYF. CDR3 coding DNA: TGTGCCAGCAGTCAAGCCTTCGTGACTAGCGGTAGCTCCTACGAGCAGTACTTC. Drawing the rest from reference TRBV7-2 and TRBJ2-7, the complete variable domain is GAGVSQSPSNKVTEKGKDVELRCDPISGHTALYWYRQSLGQGLEFLIYFQGNSAPDKSGLPSDRFSAERTGGSVSTLTIQRTQQEDSAVYLCASSQAFVTSGSSYEQYFGPGTRLTVT.

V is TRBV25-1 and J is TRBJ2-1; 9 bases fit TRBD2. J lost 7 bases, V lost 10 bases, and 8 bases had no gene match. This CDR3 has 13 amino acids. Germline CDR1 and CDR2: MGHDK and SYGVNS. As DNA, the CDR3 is TGTGCCACTCGTTTGACTAGCGGTAATGAGCAGTTCTTC. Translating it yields CATRLTSGNEQFF.

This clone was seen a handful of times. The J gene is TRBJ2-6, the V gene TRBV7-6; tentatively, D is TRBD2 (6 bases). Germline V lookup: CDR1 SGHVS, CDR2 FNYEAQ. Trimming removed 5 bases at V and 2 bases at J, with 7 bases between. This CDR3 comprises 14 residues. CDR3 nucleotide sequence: TGTGCCAGCAGCCCGGGAGCTGGGGCCAACGTCCTGACTTTC. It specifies CASSPGAGANVLTF.